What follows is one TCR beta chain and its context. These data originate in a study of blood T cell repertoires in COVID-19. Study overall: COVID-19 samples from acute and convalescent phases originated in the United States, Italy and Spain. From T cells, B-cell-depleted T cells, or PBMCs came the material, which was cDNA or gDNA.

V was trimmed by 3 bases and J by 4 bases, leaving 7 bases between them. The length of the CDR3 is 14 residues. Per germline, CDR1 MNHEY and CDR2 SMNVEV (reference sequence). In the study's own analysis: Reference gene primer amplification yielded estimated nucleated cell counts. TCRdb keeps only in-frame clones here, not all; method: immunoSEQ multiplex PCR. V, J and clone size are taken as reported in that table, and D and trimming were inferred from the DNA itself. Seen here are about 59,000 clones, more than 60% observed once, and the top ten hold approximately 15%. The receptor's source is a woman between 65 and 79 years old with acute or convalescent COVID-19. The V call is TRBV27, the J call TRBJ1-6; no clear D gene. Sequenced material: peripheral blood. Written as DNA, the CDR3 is TGTGCCAGCAGTTTGGCACGTTATAATTCACCCCTCCACTTT. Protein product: CASSLARYNSPLHF.